In its sample, the clone carrying this T cell receptor (beta chain) was seen a few times. The CDR3 loop spans 14 amino acids. The germline V gene has CDR1 SGHTA and CDR2 FQGNSA. Trimming took 1 base from V and 4 from J; bases not matched to a gene: 3. This specimen belongs to a study of blood T cells in healthy people across ages. A sample-barcoded 5' primer and a J-beta primer mix were used in a second PCR of roughly 6 to 11 cycles. A single record per CDR3 protein comes from TCRdb applying MiXCR to the 5' RACE reads. The sample holds just under 750,000 distinct CDR3 sequences, 22% seen once. The sample comprised blood. V gene TRBV7-2 combines with J gene TRBJ2-5, with 7 nucleotides matching TRBD1. This TCR was sampled from a man aged 65 to 85 in good health. In DNA, the CDR3 is TGTGCCAGCAGCTTAGTAGGGGGCTCAGAGACCCAGTACTTC. This gives the protein CASSLVGGSETQYF.